This entry lists 32 T cell receptor beta chains sequenced from one sample in a study of blood T cell repertoires in COVID-19. Clones were sequenced by immunoSEQ multiplex PCR, and TCRdb holds only the in-frame ones, with some missing. The profile shows approximately 360,000 clones, around 87% of them singletons. The sample was PBMCs or T cells enriched from blood (not recorded which). The origin of the receptors is a woman aged 25 to 39 with acute COVID-19.

CDR3 protein: CASSFETGSQPQHF. Here the CDR3 DNA reads TGTGCCAGCAGTTTCGAAACAGGGAGCCAGCCCCAGCATTTT. The chain combines TRBV2 with TRBJ1-5, with D perhaps matching TRBD1 (6 bases). This CDR3 is 14 amino acids long. V gave up 5 bases and J gave up 7 bases, with 15 bases separating them. The germline V gene encodes CDR1 SNHLY and CDR2 FYNNEI.

The V call is TRBV5-6, the J call TRBJ2-1; 11 bases agree with TRBD2. Germline CDR1 SGHDT, CDR2 YYEEEE. This CDR3 is built from 15 residues. With 4 bases clipped from V and 9 bases from J, the junction kept 9 bases outside the gene matches. In nucleotides, the CDR3 is TGTGCCAGCAGCCATAGCGGGGGGGCCATCCGTGAGCAGTTCTTC. It encodes CASSHSGGAIREQFF.

The V call is TRBV7-9, the J call TRBJ1-1; D gene uncertain. The germline V gene encodes CDR1 SEHNR and CDR2 FQNEAQ (reference sequence). The germline V and J ends were trimmed by 4 bases and 6 bases, with 15 bases remaining between them. This CDR3 contains 14 residues. The CDR3 sequence is CASSSSGGRPEAFF. CDR3 bases: TGTGCCAGCAGCTCCTCCGGCGGGAGGCCTGAAGCTTTCTTT.

The chain has TRBV4-3 and TRBJ1-1; 11 nucleotides align to TRBD1. The germline CDR1 and CDR2 sequences are LGHNA and YSLEER. The V gene end was trimmed by 0 bases and the J gene end by 4 bases; junction bases not matched to a gene: 7. The CDR3 is made up of 17 amino acids. The CDR3 region has the DNA TGCGCCAGCAGCCAAGATACACCCGGGACAGGGGGCACTGAAGCTTTCTTT. It encodes CASSQDTPGTGGTEAFF.

The chain recombines TRBV2 with TRBJ1-1; 8 bases are a match to TRBD1. Germline-derived CDR1 and CDR2 are SNHLY and FYNNEI. J lost 0 bases, V lost 10 bases, and 16 bases had no gene match. The CDR3 consists of 17 residues. CDR3 region: CATDGGQANPMNTEAFF. The CDR3 nucleotides read TGTGCCACCGACGGGGGACAGGCCAACCCTATGAACACTGAAGCTTTCTTT.

The CDR3 sequence is CASRDTIPHEQYF. The CDR3 bases are TGTGCCAGCAGGGACACTATCCCCCACGAGCAGTACTTC. This chain uses TRBV2 with TRBJ2-7; D perhaps matches TRBD1 (5 bases). The CDR3 is 13 residues long. The germline V gene encodes CDR1 SNHLY and CDR2 FYNNEI. Trimming shortened V by 6 bases and J by 5 bases, and 14 bases separated the two germline ends.

This clone was seen just once. V is TRBV11-2 and J is TRBJ2-7; TRBD1 might be the D (5 bases). The CDR3 is 12 residues long. Deletions cut 6 bases from V and 7 bases from J, with 13 bases between. Germline CDR1 reads SGHAT; CDR2 reads FQNNGV. CDR3 in DNA: TGTGCCAGCAGTCGAAGGCAGGGTGAGCAGTACTTC. It codes for CASSRRQGEQYF.

The V gene is TRBV7-9, the J gene TRBJ1-3, with a possible D match to TRBD1 (5 bases). Germline CDR1 is SEHNR and CDR2 is FQNEAQ (reference sequence). The CDR3 sequence is 13 residues long. Between the trimmed V and J ends, which lost 3 bases and 8 bases, there was a span of 11 bases. DNA of the CDR3: TGTGCCAGCAGCTTGGACGGGGGGGACACCATATATTTT. Its translation is CASSLDGGDTIYF.

The V and J genes are TRBV7-6 and TRBJ2-1; TRBD1 is a possible D gene (5 bases). Germline lookup yields CDR1 SGHVS and CDR2 FNYEAQ. The CDR3 spans 15 residues. V lost 3 bases, J lost 2 bases, and 11 bases lay in between. The CDR3 here is CASSLQADTYNEQFF. The CDR3 region has the DNA TGTGCCAGCAGCTTGCAGGCGGACACCTACAATGAGCAGTTCTTC.

The chain links TRBV2 to TRBJ2-7; D is undetermined. V lost 4 bases, J lost 2 bases, and 12 bases lay in between. The germline V gene has CDR1 SNHLY and CDR2 FYNNEI. The length of the CDR3 is 14 residues. CDR3 loop: CASSATRTTYEQYF. In DNA, the CDR3 is TGTGCCAGCAGTGCCACCAGAACGACCTACGAGCAGTACTTC.

This clone was detected only a few times. The J gene is TRBJ2-3, the V gene TRBV10-1, with 7 bases that match TRBD1. From germline, CDR1 is WNHNN and CDR2 SYGVQD (reference sequence). The CDR3 runs to 15 residues. The junction had 8 bases not matched to a gene; V was cut back by 3 bases and J by 5 bases. The CDR3 sequence is CASSDPNRGRDTQYF. CDR3 nucleotide sequence: TGCGCCAGCAGTGACCCTAACAGGGGACGAGATACGCAGTATTTT.

This clone was observed a few times. The V call is TRBV29-1, the J call TRBJ2-7, with D possibly being TRBD2 (6 bases). V was cut by 7 bases and J by 4 bases, with 11 bases left in between. Germline loops: CDR1 SQVTM, CDR2 ANQGSEA. The CDR3 consists of 11 residues. The CDR3 protein is CSGGEPYEQYF. The CDR3 DNA reads TGCAGCGGCGGGGAGCCGTACGAGCAGTACTTC.

The chain uses TRBV3-1 (or the pseudogene TRBV3-2) and TRBJ2-7; D might be TRBD2 (6 bases). V gave up 5 bases and J gave up 1 base, with 21 bases separating them. This CDR3 region has 17 residues. Germline loops: CDR1 LGHDT, CDR2 YNNKEL (reference sequence). CDR3 in amino acids: CASSAPGTGRGSYEQYF. CDR3 nucleotide sequence: TGTGCCAGCAGCGCCCCTGGGACTGGGCGGGGTTCCTACGAGCAGTACTTC.

This clone was counted only a few times. The chain recombines TRBV13 with TRBJ1-4, with D maybe TRBD1 (6 bases). Trimming removed 5 bases from V and 8 bases from J, with 21 bases in between. CDR1 and CDR2 from the germline V gene are PRHDT and FYEKMQ (reference sequence). This CDR3 has 16 amino acids. CDR3 sequence: CASSTSTGSEFEKLFF. CDR3 DNA: TGTGCCAGCAGCACCTCGACAGGTTCGGAGTTCGAAAAACTGTTTTTT.

Here the CDR3 DNA reads TGTGCCAGCAGCTCCTCAGCCAGACTAGCGGGGGACAATGAGCAGTTCTTC. Its translation: CASSSSARLAGDNEQFF. The chain couples TRBV5-4 to TRBJ2-1; 12 bases are a match to TRBD2. The trim removed 3 bases at V and 5 bases at J, leaving 9 bases unmatched. Germline lookup yields CDR1 SGHNT and CDR2 YYREEE (reference sequence). The CDR3 has 17 amino acids.

V usage is TRBV19 and J usage is TRBJ1-1; maybe TRBD1 (5 bases). With 9 bases removed from V and 0 bases from J, the gap between germline ends came to 14 bases. The CDR3 is 14 residues long. Looked up from germline, CDR1 is LNHDA and CDR2 is SQIVND (reference sequence). The CDR3, as DNA: TGTGCCAGCTCCCTAAGGACACTGAACACTGAAGCTTTCTTT. Protein: CASSLRTLNTEAFF.

The genes are TRBV24-1 and TRBJ2-7, with TRBD2 matching 7 bases. From germline, CDR1 is KGHDR and CDR2 SFDVKD. Trimming cost V 3 bases and J 4 bases; bases outside gene matches: 5. The CDR3 consists of 14 residues. The CDR3 protein is CATSDVSSGYEQYF. The CDR3 coding sequence is TGTGCCACCAGTGATGTGTCTAGCGGATACGAGCAGTACTTC.

This sequence joins TRBV19 and TRBJ2-7, with 10 bases matching TRBD2. The CDR3 extends over 16 amino acids. Germline assignment: CDR1 LNHDA and CDR2 SQIVND (reference sequence). Trimming cost V 5 bases and J 3 bases; bases outside gene matches: 10. The CDR3 reads CASSEPGLASFYEQYF. The DNA of the CDR3 is TGTGCCAGTAGTGAACCGGGACTAGCGTCTTTCTACGAGCAGTACTTC.

J is TRBJ2-7 and V is TRBV11-3, with TRBD2 matching 10 bases. Germline CDR1 and CDR2: SGHNT and YENEEA. Trimming took 5 bases from V and 3 from J; bases not matched to a gene: 10. CDR3 length: 16 amino acids. For the CDR3, the DNA is TGTGCCAGCAGCCCAACGCCAACTAGCGGGGACTACGAGCAGTACTTC. This codes for CASSPTPTSGDYEQYF.

V usage is TRBV5-1 and J usage is TRBJ1-3; TRBD1 matches 7 bases. This CDR3 spans 14 amino acids. V was pared by 2 bases and J by 4 bases, with 3 bases of the junction left unmatched. The germline gives CDR1 SGHRS, CDR2 YFSETQ. The CDR3 DNA follows: TGCGCCAGCAGCTTTGGGGACAGAGGAAACACCATATATTTT. It translates to CASSFGDRGNTIYF. Together with reference TRBV5-1 and TRBJ1-3, the CDR3 gives the full variable domain: KAGVTQTPRYLIKTRGQQVTLSCSPISGHRSVSWYQQTPGQGLQFLFEYFSETQRNKGNFPGRFSGRQFSNSRSEMNVSTLELGDSALYLCASSFGDRGNTIYFGEGSWLTVV.

The chain links TRBV18 to TRBJ2-5, with 10 bases lining up with TRBD1. The trim removed 0 bases at V and 3 bases at J, leaving 1 base unmatched. Germline-derived CDR1 and CDR2 are KGHSH and LQKENI. The CDR3 has 15 residues. This chain's CDR3 is CASSPPGTGEETQYF. CDR3 in DNA: TGTGCCAGCTCACCACCCGGGACAGGGGAAGAGACCCAGTACTTC.

V usage is TRBV19 and J usage is TRBJ1-5; maybe TRBD1 (5 bases). Trimming took off 6 bases at V and 0 bases at J, with 15 bases between the two ends. The germline CDR1 and CDR2 sequences are LNHDA and SQIVND (reference sequence). The CDR3 extends over 16 amino acids. Here the CDR3 DNA reads TGTGCCAGTAGCCGCTTCTGGGGGGATAGCAATCAGCCCCAGCATTTT. Residues: CASSRFWGDSNQPQHF.

The V call is TRBV7-2, the J call TRBJ2-5, with D possibly matching TRBD1 (6 bases). Germline loops: CDR1 SGHTA, CDR2 FQGNSA. The CDR3 contains 14 residues. Trimming pared 5 bases from V and 2 bases from J, leaving 12 bases between. CDR3 nucleotides: TGTGCCAGCAGCGCGACAGGACCTCAAGAGACCCAGTACTTC. Its protein is CASSATGPQETQYF.

The chain recombines TRBV3-1 (or the pseudogene TRBV3-2) with TRBJ1-6, with a weak D call TRBD1 (5 bases). The CDR3 consists of 13 residues. Trimming took 6 bases from V and 7 from J, leaving 10 bases between them. Germline V gene data show CDR1 as LGHDT and CDR2 as YNNKEL (reference sequence). CDR3 region: CASSQGRNSPLHF. DNA for the CDR3: TGTGCCAGCAGTCAGGGTCGGAATTCACCCCTCCACTTT.

This clone came up once. This chain joins TRBV13 and TRBJ1-2, with 8 bases identical to TRBD1. The germline V gene encodes CDR1 PRHDT and CDR2 FYEKMQ (reference sequence). This CDR3 comprises 13 residues. Trimming took 6 bases from V and 4 from J; bases not matched to a gene: 4. As DNA, the CDR3 is TGTGCCAGCAGATCCGACAGGGGCTATGGCTACACCTTC. Its protein product is CASRSDRGYGYTF. The whole variable domain, remainder taken from reference TRBV13 and TRBJ1-2, is AAGVIQSPRHLIKEKRETATLKCYPIPRHDTVYWYQQGPGQDPQFLISFYEKMQSDKGSIPDRFSAQQFSDYHSELNMSSLELGDSALYFCASRSDRGYGYTFGSGTRLTVV.

The chain carries TRBV29-1 and TRBJ1-2; 7 nucleotides agree with TRBD1. The V and J ends lost 1 base and 8 bases, in that order; junction bases with no gene match: 7. The CDR3 sequence is 13 residues long. Per the germline V gene, CDR1 is SQVTM and CDR2 is ANQGSEA. CDR3 amino acids: CSVEGKGGSGYTF. The CDR3 region has the DNA TGCAGCGTTGAAGGGAAAGGGGGCAGCGGCTACACCTTC.

The J gene is TRBJ1-1, the V gene TRBV10-1; 7 nucleotides align to TRBD1. The junction had 6 bases not matched to a gene; V was cut back by 6 bases and J by 5 bases. The germline gives CDR1 WNHNN, CDR2 SYGVQD (reference sequence). The CDR3 length is 13 residues. CDR3 bases: TGCGCCAGCAGCAACCAGGGGGAAACTGAAGCTTTCTTT. Translating gives CASSNQGETEAFF.

The rearrangement uses TRBV2 and TRBJ1-2; the D gene is possibly TRBD1 (6 bases). This CDR3 has 14 residues. Germline V CDR1 and CDR2: SNHLY, FYNNEI. V was clipped by 5 bases and J by 5 bases, with 15 bases between them. The CDR3 spells CASSLDSSFYGYTF. CDR3 DNA sequence: TGTGCCAGCAGTCTGGACAGCAGTTTTTATGGCTACACCTTC.

The chain uses TRBV12-3 or TRBV12-4 and TRBJ2-3; D is possibly TRBD2 (7 bases). The CDR3 is 11 residues long. Deletions cut 5 bases from V and 11 bases from J, with 11 bases between. The CDR3 sequence: CASSPGGQQYF. The CDR3 DNA reads TGTGCCAGCAGTCCGGGGGGACAGCAGTATTTT.

This clone was seen a single time. This chain uses TRBV18 with TRBJ1-4; TRBD1 aligns across 8 bases. Germline V CDR1 and CDR2: KGHSH, LQKENI. After removal of 3 bases from V and 7 bases from J, the junction contained 10 bases not matched to a gene. This CDR3 is built from 16 residues. CDR3 sequence: CASSPQRQGMSEKLFF. The CDR3 nucleotides read TGTGCCAGCTCACCTCAACGACAGGGGATGAGTGAAAAACTGTTTTTT. The variable domain in full, with the rest retrieved from reference TRBV18 and TRBJ1-4, is NAGVMQNPRHLVRRRGQEARLRCSPMKGHSHVYWYRQLPEEGLKFMVYLQKENIIDESGMPKERFSAEFPKEGPSILRIQQVVRGDSAAYFCASSPQRQGMSEKLFFGSGTQLSVL.

The V and J genes are TRBV28 and TRBJ1-2; the D gene is possibly TRBD1 (6 bases). Germline CDR1 and CDR2: MDHEN and SYDVKM. CDR3 length equals 14 residues. Deletions cut 5 bases from V and 8 bases from J, with 18 bases between. CDR3 DNA: TGTGCCAGCAGTAACCGACAGGTTTGGCGGGGCTACACCTTC. This encodes CASSNRQVWRGYTF.

CDR3 in DNA: TGTGCCAGCAGCTTAACTACAGGGCCCTACGAGCAGTACTTC. Protein product: CASSLTTGPYEQYF. This chain joins TRBV7-2 and TRBJ2-7, with a tentative D call TRBD1 (6 bases). The germline gives CDR1 SGHTA, CDR2 FQGNSA. The CDR3 is made up of 14 amino acids. V shed 2 bases and J shed 2 bases, with 10 bases lying between them.